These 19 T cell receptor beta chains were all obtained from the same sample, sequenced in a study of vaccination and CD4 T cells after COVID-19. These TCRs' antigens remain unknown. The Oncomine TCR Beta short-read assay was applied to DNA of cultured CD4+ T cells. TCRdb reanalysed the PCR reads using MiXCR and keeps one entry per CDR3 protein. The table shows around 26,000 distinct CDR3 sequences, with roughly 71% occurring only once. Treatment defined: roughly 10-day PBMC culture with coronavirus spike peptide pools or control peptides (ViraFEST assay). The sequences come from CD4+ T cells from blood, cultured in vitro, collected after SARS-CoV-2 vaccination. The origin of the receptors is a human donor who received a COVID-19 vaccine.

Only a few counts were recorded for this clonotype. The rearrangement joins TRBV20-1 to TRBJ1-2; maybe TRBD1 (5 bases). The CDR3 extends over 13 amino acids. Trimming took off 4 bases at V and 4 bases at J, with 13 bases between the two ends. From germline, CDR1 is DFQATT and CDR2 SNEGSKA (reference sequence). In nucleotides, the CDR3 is TGCAGTGCTACCCTCGGAGGGACCTATGGCTACACCTTC. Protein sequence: CSATLGGTYGYTF.

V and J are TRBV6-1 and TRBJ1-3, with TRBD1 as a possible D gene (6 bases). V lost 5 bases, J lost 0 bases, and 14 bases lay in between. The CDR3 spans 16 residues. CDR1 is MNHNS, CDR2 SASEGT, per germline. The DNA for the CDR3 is TGTGCCAGCAGTACTCTCCAGGGGCTCTCTGGAAACACCATATATTTT. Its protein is CASSTLQGLSGNTIYF.

CDR3 nucleotide sequence: TGTGCCAGCAAACTAGAAGGGGAGACCCAGTACTTC. Protein: CASKLEGETQYF. The rearrangement joins TRBV2 to TRBJ2-5; weak D call: TRBD2 (5 bases). The CDR3 has 12 residues. Per germline, CDR1 SNHLY and CDR2 FYNNEI. Between the trimmed V and J ends, which lost 7 bases and 5 bases, there was a span of 11 bases.

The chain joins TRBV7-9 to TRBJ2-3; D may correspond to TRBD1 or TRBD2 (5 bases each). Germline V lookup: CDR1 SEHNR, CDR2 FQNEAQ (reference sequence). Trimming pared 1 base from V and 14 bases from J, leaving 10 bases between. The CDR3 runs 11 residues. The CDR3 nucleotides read TGTGCCAGCAGCTTAGGAGGGGCTCGGTATTTT. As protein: CASSLGGARYF.

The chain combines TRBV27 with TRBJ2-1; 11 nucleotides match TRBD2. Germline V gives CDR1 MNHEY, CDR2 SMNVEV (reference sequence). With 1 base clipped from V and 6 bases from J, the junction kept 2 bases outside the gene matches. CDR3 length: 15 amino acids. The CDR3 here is CASSLLAGGPNEQFF. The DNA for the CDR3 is TGTGCCAGCAGTTTATTAGCGGGGGGGCCCAATGAGCAGTTCTTC.

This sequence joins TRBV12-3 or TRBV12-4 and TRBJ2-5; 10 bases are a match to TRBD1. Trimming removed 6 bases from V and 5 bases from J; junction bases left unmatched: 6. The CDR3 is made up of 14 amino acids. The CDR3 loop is CASRPTGGEETQYF. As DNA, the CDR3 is TGTGCCAGCAGACCGACAGGGGGCGAGGAGACCCAGTACTTC.

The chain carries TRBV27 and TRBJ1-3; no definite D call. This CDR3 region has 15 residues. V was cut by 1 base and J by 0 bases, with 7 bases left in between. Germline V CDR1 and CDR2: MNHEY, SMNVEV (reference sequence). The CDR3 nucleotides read TGTGCCAGCAGTTTATTATTGGGCTCTGGAAACACCATATATTTT. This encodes CASSLLLGSGNTIYF.

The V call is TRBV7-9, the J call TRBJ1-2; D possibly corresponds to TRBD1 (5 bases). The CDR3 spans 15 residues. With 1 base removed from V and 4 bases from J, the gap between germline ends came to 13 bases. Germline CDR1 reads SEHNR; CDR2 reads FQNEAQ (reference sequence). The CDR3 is CASSLGGRHAYGYTF. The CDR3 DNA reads TGTGCCAGCAGCTTAGGGGGACGGCACGCCTATGGCTACACCTTC.

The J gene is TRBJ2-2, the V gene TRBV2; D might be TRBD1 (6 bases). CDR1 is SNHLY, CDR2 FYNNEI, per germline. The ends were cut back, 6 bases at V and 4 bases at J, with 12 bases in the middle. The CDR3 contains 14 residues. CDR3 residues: CASRPNRATGELFF. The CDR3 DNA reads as TGTGCCAGCAGACCCAACAGGGCCACCGGGGAGCTGTTTTTT.

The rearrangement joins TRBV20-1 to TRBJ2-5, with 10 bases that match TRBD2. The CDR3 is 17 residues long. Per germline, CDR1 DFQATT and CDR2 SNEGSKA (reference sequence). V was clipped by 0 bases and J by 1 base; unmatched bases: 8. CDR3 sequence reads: CSARDEGLAGVQETQYF. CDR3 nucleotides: TGCAGTGCTAGAGATGAGGGCCTAGCGGGGGTCCAAGAGACCCAGTACTTC.

CDR3 nucleotide sequence: TGTGCCAGCAGCATTCGTCAGGCCCGTGAAAAACTGTTTTTT. This gives the protein CASSIRQAREKLFF. V gene TRBV21-1 combines with J gene TRBJ1-4. TRBV21-1 is listed as a pseudogene. This CDR3 spans 14 amino acids.

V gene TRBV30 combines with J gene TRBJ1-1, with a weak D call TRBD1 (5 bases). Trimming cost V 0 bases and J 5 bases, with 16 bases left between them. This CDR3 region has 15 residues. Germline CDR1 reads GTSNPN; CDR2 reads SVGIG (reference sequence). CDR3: CAWSVDQGVITEAFF. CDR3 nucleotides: TGTGCCTGGAGTGTTGATCAAGGGGTTATTACTGAAGCTTTCTTT.

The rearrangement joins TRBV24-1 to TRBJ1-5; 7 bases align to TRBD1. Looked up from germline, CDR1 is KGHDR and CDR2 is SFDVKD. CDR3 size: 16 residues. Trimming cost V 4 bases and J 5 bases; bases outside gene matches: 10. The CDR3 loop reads CATSDARLGGDQPQHF. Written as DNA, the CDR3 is TGTGCCACCAGTGACGCCCGTTTAGGGGGCGATCAGCCCCAGCATTTT.

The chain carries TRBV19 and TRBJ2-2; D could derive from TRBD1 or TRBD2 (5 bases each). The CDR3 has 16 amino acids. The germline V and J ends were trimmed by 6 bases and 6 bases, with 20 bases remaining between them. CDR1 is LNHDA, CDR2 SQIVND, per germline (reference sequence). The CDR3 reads CASSMSGTREAGELFF. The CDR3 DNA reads TGTGCCAGTAGCATGTCCGGGACCCGAGAGGCCGGGGAGCTGTTTTTT.

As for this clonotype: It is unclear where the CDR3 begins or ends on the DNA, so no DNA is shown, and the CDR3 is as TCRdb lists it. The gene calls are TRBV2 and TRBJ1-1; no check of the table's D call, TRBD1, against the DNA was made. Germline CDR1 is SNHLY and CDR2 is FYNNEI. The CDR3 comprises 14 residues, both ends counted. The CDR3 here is CASILGAMNTEAFF.

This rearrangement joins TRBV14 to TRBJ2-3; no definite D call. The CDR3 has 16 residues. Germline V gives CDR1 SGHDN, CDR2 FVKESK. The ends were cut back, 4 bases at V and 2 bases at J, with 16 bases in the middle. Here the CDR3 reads CASSLRLLAHTDTQYF. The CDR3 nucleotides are TGTGCCAGCAGCCTCAGACTCCTTGCGCACACAGATACGCAGTATTTT.

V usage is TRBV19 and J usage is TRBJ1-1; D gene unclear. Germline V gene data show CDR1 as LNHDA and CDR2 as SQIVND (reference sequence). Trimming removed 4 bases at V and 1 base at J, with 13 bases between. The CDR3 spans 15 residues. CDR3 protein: CASSRTGMGNTEAFF. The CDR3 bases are TGTGCCAGTAGTAGGACCGGGATGGGGAACACTGAAGCTTTCTTT. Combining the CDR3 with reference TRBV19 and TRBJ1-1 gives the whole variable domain DGGITQSPKYLFRKEGQNVTLSCEQNLNHDAMYWYRQDPGQGLRLIYYSQIVNDFQKGDIAEGYSVSREKKESFPLTVTSAQKNPTAFYLCASSRTGMGNTEAFFGQGTRLTVV.

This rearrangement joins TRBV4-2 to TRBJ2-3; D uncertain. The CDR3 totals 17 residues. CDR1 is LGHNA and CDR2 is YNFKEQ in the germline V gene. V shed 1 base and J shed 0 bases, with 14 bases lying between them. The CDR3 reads CASSQVTHAPSTDTQYF. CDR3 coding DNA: TGTGCCAGCAGCCAAGTGACTCATGCTCCTAGCACAGATACGCAGTATTTT.

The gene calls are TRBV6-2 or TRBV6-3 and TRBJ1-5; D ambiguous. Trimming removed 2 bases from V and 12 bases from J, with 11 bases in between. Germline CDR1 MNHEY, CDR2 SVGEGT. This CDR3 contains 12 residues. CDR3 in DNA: TGTGCCAGCAGTTACCTGGGTGGCAACCAGCATTTT. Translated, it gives CASSYLGGNQHF.